These 2 T cell receptor beta chains share one sample of origin, sequenced in a study of Ad26.COV2.S vaccination and SARS-CoV-2 variants. Documented treatment: about 20 received Ad26.COV2.S at low or high dose, single or two shots; several received placebo; per-sample allocation not given. On day 63 after the first injection, vaccine and placebo recipients gave samples. The method was immunoSEQ multiplex PCR; TCRdb's version includes in-frame clones alone and lacks a portion of them. Found here are approximately 300,000 clones, 86% of them singletons; the top ten hold 1.9%. Sequencing used peripheral blood, obtained in a trial of Ad26.COV2.S vaccine versus placebo. The origin of the receptors is a person between 18 and 65 years old who received the Ad26.COV2.S COVID-19 vaccine or a placebo.

The chain employs TRBV15 and TRBJ2-3; D is unresolved. The CDR3 covers 13 residues. Trimming stripped 1 base from V and 8 bases from J, with 10 bases between. Per the germline V gene, CDR1 is LNHNV and CDR2 is YYDKDF (reference sequence). CDR3 nucleotides: TGTGCCACCAGCAGAGCGATAGTCTCTACGCAGTATTTT. Protein: CATSRAIVSTQYF.

The V and J genes are TRBV29-1 and TRBJ1-3; unclear D gene. Germline CDR1 reads SQVTM; CDR2 reads ANQGSEA. V was trimmed by 7 bases and J by 2 bases, leaving 9 bases between them. The length of the CDR3 is 12 residues. The CDR3 DNA follows: TGCAGCGCCGTGGGTCCTGGAAACACCATATATTTT. Amino acid sequence: CSAVGPGNTIYF.